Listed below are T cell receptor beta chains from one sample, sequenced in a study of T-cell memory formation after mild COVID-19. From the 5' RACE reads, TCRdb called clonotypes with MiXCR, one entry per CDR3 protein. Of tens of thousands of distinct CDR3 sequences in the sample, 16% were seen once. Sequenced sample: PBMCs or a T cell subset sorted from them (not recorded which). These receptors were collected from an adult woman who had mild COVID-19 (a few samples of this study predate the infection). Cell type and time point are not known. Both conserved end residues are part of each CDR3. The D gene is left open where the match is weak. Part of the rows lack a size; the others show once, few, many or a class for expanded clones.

cdr3_aa: CSARDFGQTATNEKLFF
cdr3_nt: TGCAGTGCTAGAGATTTCGGACAGACAGCAACTAATGAAAAACTGTTTTTT
d_call: .
j_call: TRBJ1-4
v_call: TRBV20-1
clone_size: .

cdr3_aa: CAWSHTLGRRSYEQYF
cdr3_nt: TGTGCCTGGAGTCACACTCTGGGACGGCGGTCCTACGAGCAGTACTTC
d_call: .
j_call: TRBJ2-7
v_call: TRBV30
clone_size: .

cdr3_aa: CASSPGTAYNEQFF
cdr3_nt: TGTGCCAGCAGTCCCGGGACAGCTTACAATGAGCAGTTCTTC
d_call: TRBD1
j_call: TRBJ2-1
v_call: TRBV12-3/TRBV12-4
clone_size: many

cdr3_aa: CASSYSIRGFTDTQYF
cdr3_nt: TGTGCCAGCAGTTACTCGATCCGGGGCTTCACAGATACGCAGTATTTT
d_call: .
j_call: TRBJ2-3
v_call: TRBV6-5
clone_size: .

cdr3_aa: CASRPIRGEVYEQYF
cdr3_nt: TGTGCCAGCCGTCCAATCCGGGGGGAGGTCTACGAGCAGTACTTC
d_call: TRBD2
j_call: TRBJ2-7
v_call: TRBV6-2/TRBV6-3
clone_size: .

cdr3_aa: CASSQPASSDEQFF
cdr3_nt: TGTGCCAGCAGCCAACCAGCTAGCAGCGATGAGCAGTTCTTC
d_call: .
j_call: TRBJ2-1
v_call: TRBV3-1
clone_size: .

cdr3_aa: CASSLPGGNIQYF
cdr3_nt: TGTGCCAGCAGCTTACCGGGGGGGAACATTCAGTACTTC
d_call: TRBD2
j_call: TRBJ2-4
v_call: TRBV7-9
clone_size: many

cdr3_aa: CSARGSGDNEQFF
cdr3_nt: TGCAGTGCTAGGGGTAGCGGAGACAATGAGCAGTTCTTC
d_call: .
j_call: TRBJ2-1
v_call: TRBV20-1
clone_size: few

cdr3_aa: CASSVGQGATDTQYF
cdr3_nt: TGTGCCAGCAGCGTAGGACAGGGGGCGACAGATACGCAGTATTTT
d_call: TRBD1
j_call: TRBJ2-3
v_call: TRBV9
clone_size: .

cdr3_aa: CASSQNGNSGANVLTF
cdr3_nt: TGCGCCAGCAGCCAGAACGGGAACTCTGGGGCCAACGTCCTGACTTTC
d_call: .
j_call: TRBJ2-6
v_call: TRBV4-3
clone_size: many

cdr3_aa: CASSLEGGWEQYF
cdr3_nt: TGCGCCAGCAGCTTGGAGGGGGGATGGGAGCAGTACTTC
d_call: .
j_call: TRBJ2-7
v_call: TRBV5-1
clone_size: .

cdr3_aa: CASSSHEVYGGNNEQFF
cdr3_nt: TGTGCCAGCAGCTCCCATGAGGTGTATGGCGGCAACAATGAGCAGTTCTTC
d_call: .
j_call: TRBJ2-1
v_call: TRBV7-9
clone_size: many

cdr3_aa: CSVTGTRGSDEQFF
cdr3_nt: TGCAGCGTCACCGGGACTAGAGGATCCGATGAGCAGTTCTTC
d_call: TRBD2
j_call: TRBJ2-1
v_call: TRBV29-1
clone_size: few

cdr3_aa: CASSAGTAAYEQYF
cdr3_nt: TGTGCCAGTAGTGCCGGGACTGCCGCCTACGAGCAGTACTTC
d_call: .
j_call: TRBJ2-7
v_call: TRBV19
clone_size: .

cdr3_aa: CASSQPGQAHYEQYF
cdr3_nt: TGCGCCAGCAGCCAGCCGGGACAGGCCCACTACGAGCAGTACTTC
d_call: TRBD1
j_call: TRBJ2-7
v_call: TRBV4-1
clone_size: .

cdr3_aa: CASSRRTSAYNEQFF
cdr3_nt: TGTGCCAGCAGCCGGAGGACTAGCGCATACAATGAGCAGTTCTTC
d_call: TRBD2
j_call: TRBJ2-1
v_call: TRBV7-9
clone_size: few

cdr3_aa: CASSPDMYIGLAGDNEQFF
cdr3_nt: TGTGCCAGCAGCCCAGACATGTATATCGGACTAGCGGGGGACAATGAGCAGTTCTTC
d_call: TRBD2
j_call: TRBJ2-1
v_call: TRBV4-2
clone_size: .

cdr3_aa: CASSLDSGEVQLFF
cdr3_nt: TGTGCCAGCAGCTTGGATAGCGGGGAAGTGCAGCTGTTTTTT
d_call: TRBD2
j_call: TRBJ2-2
v_call: TRBV5-8
clone_size: few